Shown below are 11 T cell receptor beta chains from a single sample sequenced in a study of T cells after posttransplantation cyclophosphamide. A marrow graft followed busulfan-fludarabine conditioning, with cyclophosphamide on days +3 and +4. Sequencing used immunoSEQ multiplex PCR; TCRdb keeps in-frame clones, though not all of them. This sample has about 150 clones, with 60% to 80% found just once. Sample: CMV-specific CD8+ T cells sorted from blood, taken after allogeneic stem cell transplant with posttransplant cyclophosphamide. This sample's subset: CD8+ T cells sorted with CMV pp65 tetramers. These receptors all stem from a male patient aged 25-45 years who received an allogeneic stem cell transplant from a related donor, was CMV-positive, and had acute GVHD only. Certain T cells may be donor cells from the graft.

V usage is TRBV7-2 and J usage is TRBJ2-5; TRBD2 matches 8 bases. The better agreement between TRBJ2-7 and the DNA end casts doubt on the J call. The germline gives CDR1 SGHTA, CDR2 FQGNSA. This CDR3 contains 13 residues. CDR3 nucleotides: TGTGCCAGCAGCTTAATAGCGGGGTACGAGCAGTACTTC. Amino acids: CASSLIAGYEQYF.

On this clone: Its ends do not fully match the called genes, so a read error is possible. This rearrangement joins TRBV28 to TRBJ2-2; TRBD2 matches 8 bases. Germline V gene sequence: CDR1 MDHEN, CDR2 SYDVKM. The CDR3 has 15 residues. The CDR3, as DNA: TGTGCCAGCAGGCCAACTAGCGGAAACAACGGGGAGCTGTTTTTT. Translation gives CASRPTSGNNGELFF.

The chain links TRBV27 to TRBJ2-6, with D possibly matching TRBD2 (6 bases). Germline V gene sequence: CDR1 MNHEY, CDR2 SMNVEV (reference sequence). Trimming left V 7 bases short and J 0 bases short, with 22 bases between. The CDR3 runs 19 residues. CDR3 nucleotide sequence: TGTGCCAGCACCCCCGAAGGGAGGAGTGGGTCCTCTGGGGCCAACGTCCTGACTTTC. Translating gives CASTPEGRSGSSGANVLTF.

This clone was seen a single time. This sequence joins TRBV5-6 and TRBJ2-7; D is ambiguous. Germline V gene sequence: CDR1 SGHDT, CDR2 YYEEEE. The V gene lost 0 bases and the J gene lost 2 bases, with 3 bases spanning the gap. This CDR3 region has 12 residues. CDR3 DNA sequence: TGTGCCAGCAGCTTGGCTACCTACGAGCAGTACTTC. This translates into CASSLATYEQYF.

The chain has TRBV29-1 and TRBJ2-7; 7 nucleotides line up with TRBD2. Per germline, CDR1 SQVTM and CDR2 ANQGSEA. The CDR3 spans 12 residues. Trimming at V came to 1 base and at J to 6 bases, leaving 3 bases not matched to a gene. The CDR3 here is CSVEGTRVEQYF. The CDR3 nucleotides are TGCAGCGTTGAAGGGACTAGAGTCGAGCAGTACTTC.

This rearrangement joins TRBV30 to TRBJ2-1, with no clear D. The V end was cut by 2 bases, the J end by 5 bases, with 13 bases between. Looked up from germline, CDR1 is GTSNPN and CDR2 is SVGIG (reference sequence). The CDR3 has 14 amino acids. CDR3: CAWSTDFPNNEQFF. The DNA for the CDR3 is TGTGCCTGGAGTACAGATTTCCCCAACAATGAGCAGTTCTTC.

The rearrangement joins TRBV2 to TRBJ2-1, with a tentative D call TRBD2 (5 bases). Germline lookup yields CDR1 SNHLY and CDR2 FYNNEI. This CDR3 has 16 amino acids. Trimming removed 5 bases at V and 1 base at J, with 15 bases between. The CDR3 DNA follows: TGTGCCAGCAGTAGGACTGGGGAAAAGTCCTACAATGAGCAGTTCTTC. Protein: CASSRTGEKSYNEQFF.

This clone was seen only once. The chain carries TRBV2 and TRBJ1-2, with 8 bases identical to TRBD1. V lost 6 bases to trimming and J lost 12 bases; unmatched junction nucleotides: 6. This CDR3 region has 11 residues. Germline V gene data show CDR1 as SNHLY and CDR2 as FYNNEI. CDR3 region: CASSGDRMNTF. The CDR3 bases are TGTGCCAGCAGCGGGGACAGGATGAACACCTTC.

V is TRBV28 and J is TRBJ2-5; D could derive from TRBD1 or TRBD2 (5 bases each). The DNA end lines up better with TRBJ2-7; the J call may be wrong. Germline CDR1 and CDR2: MDHEN and SYDVKM. CDR3 size: 12 residues. CDR3 sequence (DNA): TGTGCCAGCAGTTTAGGGGGCTACGAGCAGTACTTC. Residues: CASSLGGYEQYF.

J is TRBJ1-1 and V is TRBV5-5; D call uncertain. The CDR3 extends over 16 amino acids. CDR1 is SGHKS, CDR2 YYEKEE, per germline (reference sequence). V was clipped by 2 bases and J by 0 bases, with 14 bases between them. CDR3 sequence reads: CASSLLYGVMNTEAFF. As DNA, the CDR3 is TGTGCCAGCAGCTTATTATACGGTGTCATGAACACTGAAGCTTTCTTT.

The chain carries TRBV29-1 and TRBJ1-1; no clear D gene. The CDR3 sequence is 11 residues long. Germline values: CDR1 SQVTM, CDR2 ANQGSEA. V gave up 4 bases and J gave up 6 bases, with 9 bases separating them. In DNA form, the CDR3 reads TGCAGCGTTGGTGTCACAGCTGAAGCTTTCTTT. Translated: CSVGVTAEAFF. The whole variable domain, filled in from reference TRBV29-1 and TRBJ1-1, reads SAVISQKPSRDICQRGTSLTIQCQVDSQVTMMFWYRQQPGQSLTLIATANQGSEATYESGFVIDKFPISRPNLTFSTLTVSNMSPEDSSIYLCSVGVTAEAFFGQGTRLTVV.